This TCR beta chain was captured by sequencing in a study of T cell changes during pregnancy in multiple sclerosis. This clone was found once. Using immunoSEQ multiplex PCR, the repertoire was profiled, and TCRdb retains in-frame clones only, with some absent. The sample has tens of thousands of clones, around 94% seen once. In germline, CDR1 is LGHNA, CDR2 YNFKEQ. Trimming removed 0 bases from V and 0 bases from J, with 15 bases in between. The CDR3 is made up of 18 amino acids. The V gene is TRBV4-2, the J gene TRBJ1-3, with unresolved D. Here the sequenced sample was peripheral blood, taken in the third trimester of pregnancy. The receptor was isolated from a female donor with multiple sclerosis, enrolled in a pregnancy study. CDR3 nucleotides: TGTGCCAGCAGCCAAGATCCCCCCCTAGTTCGCTCTGGAAACACCATATATTTT. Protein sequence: CASSQDPPLVRSGNTIYF.